This TCR beta chain was obtained from a study of siplizumab effects on memory and regulatory T cells. Study-level background: Mixed lymphocyte reactions ran in pairs, with siplizumab at about 1 ug/mL or without drug.

The cells of the mixed lymphocyte reaction underwent an approximately 6-day coculture at 37°C. Regarding this clone: Antigen specificity is unknown.

Clones were read by immunoSEQ multiplex PCR, and TCRdb kept only the in-frame ones, dropping some. The data hold under 20,000 clones, with around 42% observed a single time. Overall study results and limits: The naive T cell population seemed more diverse than memory cells and seemed a major contributor to the alloresponse.

This receptor was obtained from a human donor in good health; the cells came from an allogeneic mixed lymphocyte reaction. The sample taken for sequencing was CFSE-low (dividing) CD4+ T cells sorted from an allogeneic mixed lymphocyte reaction.

In DNA form, the CDR3 reads TGCGCCAGCAGCTACCTGACGACAGGGCCCTATGGCTACACCTTC. Protein product: CASSYLTTGPYGYTF. The rearrangement joins TRBV5-1 to TRBJ1-2, with TRBD1 identical over 7 bases. V dropped 3 bases and J dropped 4; count of bases not matched to a gene: 9. The CDR3 is 15 residues long. The germline V gene encodes CDR1 SGHRS and CDR2 YFSETQ.